This T cell receptor (beta chain) was recorded in a study of control samples from healthy donors and cancer patients. This clone has more than one count but fewer than ten. V shed 8 bases and J shed 7 bases, with 9 bases lying between them. Germline-derived CDR1 and CDR2 are MNHEY and SVGAGI. The CDR3 has 12 amino acids. Measured with immunoSEQ multiplex PCR; TCRdb has only the in-frame clones, and not every one. The data contain tens of thousands of clones, approximately 91% of them seen just once; the ten biggest clones take up 9.5% to 10%. Material for sequencing was PBMCs. The J gene is TRBJ1-6, the V gene TRBV6-5; TRBD1 is a possible D gene (5 bases). The source of this sequence is a woman aged 45-65 years with colorectal cancer. For the CDR3, the DNA is TGTGCCAGCTTAAGACAGAATTCACCCCTCCACTTT. It encodes CASLRQNSPLHF.